These 9 T cell receptor beta chains were all obtained from the same sample, sequenced in a study of blood T cell repertoires in COVID-19. Generated by immunoSEQ multiplex PCR, the TCRdb table keeps only in-frame clones and is missing some. This table holds about 40,000 clones, 65% to 80% found once. Sequenced material: peripheral blood. These receptors were obtained from an elderly man with acute or convalescent COVID-19.

The rearrangement uses TRBV19 and TRBJ2-2, with no clear D. This CDR3 is built from 14 residues. Germline CDR1 and CDR2: LNHDA and SQIVND (reference sequence). Trimming took 0 bases from V and 5 from J, leaving 7 bases between them. The CDR3 sequence is CASSIDRVTGELFF. Written as DNA, the CDR3 is TGTGCCAGTAGTATAGATCGGGTTACCGGGGAGCTGTTTTTT.

This clone occurred once. The CDR3 DNA reads as TGTGCCAGCAGCTTAACCCTAAGCACAGATACGCAGTATTTT. It translates to CASSLTLSTDTQYF. The chain combines TRBV7-2 with TRBJ2-3; D remains unclear. Germline CDR1 SGHTA, CDR2 FQGNSA. The CDR3 extends over 14 amino acids. V was pared by 2 bases and J by 0 bases, with 6 bases between. The full variable domain, in which reference TRBV7-2 and TRBJ2-3 provide the parts outside the CDR3, is GAGVSQSPSNKVTEKGKDVELRCDPISGHTALYWYRQSLGQGLEFLIYFQGNSAPDKSGLPSDRFSAERTGGSVSTLTIQRTQQEDSAVYLCASSLTLSTDTQYFGPGTRLTVL.

V is TRBV6-5 and J is TRBJ2-7, with D tentatively TRBD1 (6 bases). The CDR3 sequence is 12 residues long. Trimming took off 7 bases at V and 4 bases at J, with 11 bases between the two ends. Per the germline V gene, CDR1 is MNHEY and CDR2 is SVGAGI. This CDR3 reads CASTRTDYEQYF. The DNA of the CDR3 is TGTGCCAGCACTAGGACAGATTACGAGCAGTACTTC.

V gene TRBV9 combines with J gene TRBJ1-1; tentatively, D is TRBD1 (5 bases). V lost 2 bases to trimming and J lost 7 bases, with 18 bases between them. This CDR3 comprises 15 residues. Germline lookup yields CDR1 SGDLS and CDR2 YYNGEE. CDR3 DNA: TGTGCCAGCAGCGTGGAGCCAGGGACTAGGGTTGAAGCTTTCTTT. Protein sequence: CASSVEPGTRVEAFF.

The rearrangement joins TRBV9 to TRBJ2-3; D not certain. V gave up 0 bases and J gave up 0 bases, with 8 bases separating them. This CDR3 is built from 15 residues. Looked up from germline, CDR1 is SGDLS and CDR2 is YYNGEE. The CDR3 sequence is CASSVGRASTDTQYF. In DNA, the CDR3 is TGTGCCAGCAGCGTAGGGAGAGCCAGCACAGATACGCAGTATTTT. The whole variable domain, remainder taken from reference TRBV9 and TRBJ2-3, is DSGVTQTPKHLITATGQRVTLRCSPRSGDLSVYWYQQSLDQGLQFLIQYYNGEERAKGNILERFSAQQFPDLHSELNLSSLELGDSALYFCASSVGRASTDTQYFGPGTRLTVL.

This chain joins TRBV2 and TRBJ1-6, with D uncertain. V dropped 6 bases and J dropped 7 bases, with 19 bases sitting between them. CDR1 SNHLY and CDR2 FYNNEI come from the germline V gene. The CDR3 runs to 16 residues. The DNA of the CDR3 is TGTGCCAGCAGCCTGGATATGGGAGTTGGGAATTCACCCCTCCACTTT. It encodes CASSLDMGVGNSPLHF.

A remark on this clone: One end of the junction fails to match germline, which may point to a read error. This chain uses TRBV7-9 with TRBJ2-1; TRBD2 aligns across 12 bases. CDR1 SEHNR and CDR2 FQNEAQ come from the germline V gene (reference sequence). This CDR3 has 17 residues. The CDR3 reads CASRLGASGRVYNEQFF. Here the CDR3 DNA reads TGTGCCAGCAGGTTAGGGGCTAGCGGGAGGGTCTACAATGAGCAGTTCTTC.

J is TRBJ2-7 and V is TRBV28; TRBD2 agrees at 7 bases. Germline values: CDR1 MDHEN, CDR2 SYDVKM. This CDR3 spans 14 amino acids. V lost 8 bases, J lost 3 bases, and 10 bases stayed unmatched. CDR3 residues: CASLEASGVYEQYF. CDR3 nucleotide sequence: TGTGCCAGCCTCGAAGCTAGCGGAGTCTACGAGCAGTACTTC.

CDR3 loop: CSVDELAGGQFF. CDR3 bases: TGCAGCGTTGATGAGTTGGCGGGAGGGCAGTTCTTC. V usage is TRBV29-1 and J usage is TRBJ2-1; 8 bases are shared with TRBD2. V lost 3 bases and J lost 12; bases outside the gene matches: 7. The CDR3 covers 12 residues. CDR1 SQVTM and CDR2 ANQGSEA come from the germline V gene.